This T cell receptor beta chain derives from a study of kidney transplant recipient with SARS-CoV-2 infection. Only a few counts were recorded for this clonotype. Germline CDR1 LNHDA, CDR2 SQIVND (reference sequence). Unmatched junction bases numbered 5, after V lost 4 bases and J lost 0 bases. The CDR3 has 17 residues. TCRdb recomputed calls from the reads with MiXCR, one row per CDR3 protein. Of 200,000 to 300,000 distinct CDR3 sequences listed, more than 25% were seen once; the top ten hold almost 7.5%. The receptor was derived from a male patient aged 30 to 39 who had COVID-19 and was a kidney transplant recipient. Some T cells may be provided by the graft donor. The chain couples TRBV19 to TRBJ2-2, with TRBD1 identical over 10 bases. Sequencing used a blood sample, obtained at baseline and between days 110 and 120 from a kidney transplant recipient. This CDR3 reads CASSTRTGGSNTGELFF. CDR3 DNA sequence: TGTGCCAGTAGTACCCGGACAGGGGGATCGAACACCGGGGAGCTGTTTTTT. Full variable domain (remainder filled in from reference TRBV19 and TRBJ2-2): DGGITQSPKYLFRKEGQNVTLSCEQNLNHDAMYWYRQDPGQGLRLIYYSQIVNDFQKGDIAEGYSVSREKKESFPLTVTSAQKNPTAFYLCASSTRTGGSNTGELFFGEGSRLTVL.